A single sample is the source of the 21 T cell receptor beta chains below, sequenced in a study of shared clonotypes between healthy human individuals. The assay was immunoSEQ multiplex PCR, and TCRdb's table has in-frame clones only and misses some. The table lists approximately 620,000 clones, around 97% of them singletons. Sequenced: naive CD4+ T cells sorted from blood. This sample's subset: CD45RA+ positively selected. The receptors were gathered from a woman under 40 in good health.

This clone is a singleton in its sample. The rearrangement links TRBV19 to TRBJ1-4; a weak D match, TRBD1 (5 bases). The CDR3 sequence is 13 residues long. CDR1 is LNHDA, CDR2 SQIVND, per germline (reference sequence). With 1 base removed from V and 8 bases from J, the gap between germline ends came to 8 bases. This chain's CDR3 is CASSIGQREKLFF. CDR3 nucleotide sequence: TGTGCCAGTAGTATAGGACAGCGAGAAAAACTGTTTTTT.

The chain couples TRBV11-3 to TRBJ2-2; D gene unclear. Trimming cost V 0 bases and J 7 bases, with 3 bases left between them. This CDR3 has 12 residues. Germline CDR1 is SGHNT and CDR2 is YENEEA. The CDR3 here is CASSLDVGELFF. For the CDR3, the DNA is TGTGCCAGCAGCTTAGATGTCGGGGAGCTGTTTTTT.

The chain uses TRBV27 and TRBJ2-6; 10 bases agree with TRBD1. Per germline, CDR1 MNHEY and CDR2 SMNVEV (reference sequence). With 2 bases clipped from V and 2 bases from J, the junction kept 9 bases outside the gene matches. This CDR3 comprises 19 residues. This CDR3 is CASSLKPGQGRPGANVLTF. DNA for the CDR3: TGTGCCAGCAGTTTAAAACCGGGACAGGGGCGACCTGGGGCCAACGTCCTGACTTTC.

The chain carries TRBV5-1 and TRBJ2-2; D not certain. The CDR3 has 13 amino acids. The germline V and J ends were trimmed by 2 bases and 7 bases, with 9 bases remaining between them. Per germline, CDR1 SGHRS and CDR2 YFSETQ. The CDR3 sequence: CASSFSSGGELFF. The DNA for the CDR3 is TGCGCCAGCAGCTTCAGTTCGGGCGGGGAGCTGTTTTTT.

The chain recombines TRBV6-1 with TRBJ1-3; no clear D gene. CDR1 is MNHNS, CDR2 SASEGT, per germline. This CDR3 contains 13 residues. With 0 bases removed from V and 11 bases from J, the gap between germline ends came to 11 bases. The CDR3 DNA sequence: TGTGCCAGCAGTGAAGCGCTGGGGAACCCCATATATTTT. Its translation is CASSEALGNPIYF.

This sequence joins TRBV11-2 and TRBJ1-1, with 8 bases fitting TRBD1. Germline V gene data show CDR1 as SGHAT and CDR2 as FQNNGV. The junction had 13 bases not matched to a gene; V was cut back by 3 bases and J by 1 base. The CDR3 totals 18 residues. CDR3 in amino acids: CASSFGAGQGVSNTEAFF. CDR3 sequence (DNA): TGTGCCAGCAGCTTTGGGGCCGGACAGGGCGTTTCGAACACTGAAGCTTTCTTT.

V usage is TRBV27 and J usage is TRBJ2-2, with 7 bases aligning to TRBD1. J gave up 6 bases and V 2 bases, and 6 bases lay outside the gene matches. Germline V lookup: CDR1 MNHEY, CDR2 SMNVEV (reference sequence). The CDR3 is 15 amino acids. CDR3 sequence: CASSLNFRGSGELFF. CDR3 DNA sequence: TGTGCCAGCAGTTTAAACTTCAGGGGGTCCGGGGAGCTGTTTTTT.

The gene calls are TRBV7-9 and TRBJ2-1; 8 bases line up with TRBD2. Per germline, CDR1 SEHNR and CDR2 FQNEAQ (reference sequence). The CDR3 length is 18 residues. Unmatched junction bases numbered 14, after V lost 5 bases and J lost 2 bases. The CDR3 DNA is TGTGCCAGCAGCCCGAATGGGGGGGACGGGAGGGCCTACAATGAGCAGTTCTTC. It encodes CASSPNGGDGRAYNEQFF.

The rearrangement links TRBV5-1 to TRBJ2-5; D is possibly TRBD2 (6 bases). Germline V gene data show CDR1 as SGHRS and CDR2 as YFSETQ. This CDR3 contains 14 residues. V lost 3 bases and J 2 bases, leaving 11 bases between the germline ends. CDR3: CASSSGEVQETQYF. CDR3 bases: TGCGCCAGCAGCTCGGGAGAAGTACAAGAGACCCAGTACTTC.

The chain is built from TRBV9 and TRBJ2-7, with D perhaps matching TRBD2 (8 bases). Trimming removed 3 bases from V and 4 bases from J, with 20 bases in between. This CDR3 region has 16 residues. The germline CDR1 and CDR2 sequences are SGDLS and YYNGEE. The CDR3 bases are TGTGCCAGCAGCGAGGGGGCTAGCGGGTTTGTTTACGAGCAGTACTTC. Protein: CASSEGASGFVYEQYF. Together with reference TRBV9 and TRBJ2-7, the CDR3 gives the full variable domain: DSGVTQTPKHLITATGQRVTLRCSPRSGDLSVYWYQQSLDQGLQFLIQYYNGEERAKGNILERFSAQQFPDLHSELNLSSLELGDSALYFCASSEGASGFVYEQYFGPGTRLTVT.

The gene calls are TRBV18 and TRBJ2-3, with D hard to call. CDR1 KGHSH and CDR2 LQKENI come from the germline V gene. CDR3 length equals 16 residues. V was trimmed by 2 bases and J by 0 bases, leaving 12 bases between them. CDR3 region: CASSPGQSYSTDTQYF. CDR3 nucleotides: TGTGCCAGCTCACCAGGCCAGTCATATAGCACAGATACGCAGTATTTT.

V and J are TRBV5-1 and TRBJ1-2; D perhaps matches TRBD1 (6 bases). The CDR3 runs 14 residues. Germline loops: CDR1 SGHRS, CDR2 YFSETQ. V gave up 0 bases and J gave up 7 bases, with 13 bases separating them. CDR3 loop: CASSLGYRAGGYTF. CDR3 nucleotide sequence: TGCGCCAGCAGCTTGGGTTACAGGGCGGGTGGCTACACCTTC. Complete variable domain (other parts from reference TRBV5-1 and TRBJ1-2): KAGVTQTPRYLIKTRGQQVTLSCSPISGHRSVSWYQQTPGQGLQFLFEYFSETQRNKGNFPGRFSGRQFSNSRSEMNVSTLELGDSALYLCASSLGYRAGGYTFGSGTRLTVV.

The V and J genes are TRBV5-1 and TRBJ1-4; a weak D match, TRBD1 (6 bases). This CDR3 has 14 amino acids. CDR1 and CDR2 from the germline V gene are SGHRS and YFSETQ. Trimming left V 5 bases short and J 5 bases short, with 13 bases between. CDR3: CASSLQGPNEKLFF. CDR3 nucleotides: TGCGCCAGCAGTCTACAGGGACCGAATGAAAAACTGTTTTTT.

The J gene is TRBJ2-1, the V gene TRBV7-7, with 7 nucleotides matching TRBD1. V shed 5 bases and J 6 bases; nucleotides not matched to a gene: 10. Germline lookup yields CDR1 SSHAT and CDR2 FNYEAQ (reference sequence). The CDR3 has 15 residues. Here the CDR3 reads CASSPGGPSGNEQFF. In DNA, the CDR3 is TGTGCCAGCAGCCCAGGGGGACCCTCGGGCAATGAGCAGTTCTTC.

This sequence joins TRBV19 and TRBJ2-1, with no clear D. This CDR3 is built from 11 residues. Trimming left V 2 bases short and J 6 bases short, with 2 bases between. Germline V gene lookup returns CDR1 LNHDA and CDR2 SQIVND (reference sequence). The CDR3, as DNA: TGTGCCAGTAGTATACGCAATGAGCAGTTCTTC. Translated: CASSIRNEQFF. The variable domain in full, completed from reference TRBV19 and TRBJ2-1, reads DGGITQSPKYLFRKEGQNVTLSCEQNLNHDAMYWYRQDPGQGLRLIYYSQIVNDFQKGDIAEGYSVSREKKESFPLTVTSAQKNPTAFYLCASSIRNEQFFGPGTRLTVL.

The J gene is TRBJ1-1, the V gene TRBV28; 7 bases map to TRBD1. Looked up from germline, CDR1 is MDHEN and CDR2 is SYDVKM. V shed 5 bases, J shed 5 bases, and the junction held 14 bases outside the gene matches. The CDR3 is 16 amino acids. CDR3 in amino acids: CASSHGGQALKTEAFF. CDR3 DNA sequence: TGTGCCAGCAGTCATGGTGGACAGGCCCTTAAGACTGAAGCTTTCTTT. The full variable domain, rest sourced from reference TRBV28 and TRBJ1-1, is DVKVTQSSRYLVKRTGEKVFLECVQDMDHENMFWYRQDPGLGLRLIYFSYDVKMKEKGDIPEGYSVSREKKERFSLILESASTNQTSMYLCASSHGGQALKTEAFFGQGTRLTVV.

The CDR3 region has the DNA TGTGCCAGCAGGGTAGCGGGATCAGAGACCCAGTACTTC. It yields the protein CASRVAGSETQYF. This chain joins TRBV2 and TRBJ2-5, with 8 bases that match TRBD2. The CDR3 covers 13 residues. The V segment lost 6 bases and the J segment 4 bases; nucleotides outside the gene matches: 4. In germline, CDR1 is SNHLY, CDR2 FYNNEI.

This clone is a singleton in its sample. The J gene is TRBJ1-2, the V gene TRBV19, with 7 bases identical to TRBD1. The junction had 3 bases not matched to a gene; V was cut back by 7 bases and J by 4 bases. Germline V gene sequence: CDR1 LNHDA, CDR2 SQIVND (reference sequence). This CDR3 is 12 amino acids long. The CDR3 bases are TGTGCCAGTACCGACAGGGCCTATGGCTACACCTTC. This codes for CASTDRAYGYTF.

This chain connects TRBV6-1 to TRBJ2-5, with D unresolved. Germline CDR1 and CDR2: MNHNS and SASEGT. V was trimmed by 6 bases and J by 0 bases, leaving 8 bases between them. The CDR3 length is 13 residues. CDR3 DNA sequence: TGTGCCAGCAGCTATACGTACCAAGAGACCCAGTACTTC. Amino acid sequence: CASSYTYQETQYF.

The rearrangement uses TRBV28 and TRBJ1-5, with 7 bases aligning to TRBD1. In germline, CDR1 is MDHEN, CDR2 SYDVKM. This CDR3 has 14 amino acids. Unmatched junction bases numbered 8, after V lost 7 bases and J lost 5 bases. CDR3 DNA: TGTGCCAGCAATAACCGGGACAGATATCAGCCCCAGCATTTT. This codes for CASNNRDRYQPQHF.

This chain joins TRBV7-3 and TRBJ2-4, with 9 positions matching TRBD1. V dropped 5 bases and J dropped 4; count of bases not matched to a gene: 3. The germline CDR1 and CDR2 sequences are SGHTA and FQGTGA. The CDR3 is 14 residues long. This CDR3 is CASSKGTGKNIQYF. The CDR3 nucleotides are TGTGCCAGCAGCAAGGGGACAGGGAAAAACATTCAGTACTTC.